These 27 T cell receptor beta chains were sequenced from one sample in a study of T cells in Graves' hyperthyroidism and ophthalmopathy. RNA transcripts were the template for amplifying TCR beta CDR3 regions. TCR CDR3 underwent first-round RT-PCR with the HTBI primer set. TCRdb called the multiplex PCR reads again in MiXCR, with one record for every CDR3 protein. The top ten hold 5% to 7% of the sample, which has nearly 600,000 distinct CDR3 sequences, approximately 14% seen once. The sequencing sample was made of blood. Receptors originate from a woman aged 25 to 39 with Graves' hyperthyroidism that later progressed to Graves' ophthalmopathy.

This clonotype was counted ten times or more. The chain combines TRBV6-1 with TRBJ2-5; D may be TRBD2 (6 bases). CDR3 size: 15 residues. Trimming took 2 bases from V and 2 from J, leaving 12 bases between them. Germline V gene data show CDR1 as MNHNS and CDR2 as SASEGT. For the CDR3, the DNA is TGTGCCAGCAGTGAATGGGGACTGCCACAAGAGACCCAGTACTTC. Translation gives CASSEWGLPQETQYF.

Note on this clonotype: An end of the junction differs from the germline gene, which may be a read error. The chain combines TRBV24-1 with TRBJ2-1; 11 bases fit TRBD2. From germline, CDR1 is KGHDR and CDR2 SFDVKD. The CDR3 has 15 residues. In DNA, the CDR3 is TGTGCCACCAGTCGTACTAGCGGGAGTGGTTGGGAGCAGCTCTTC. It specifies CATSRTSGSGWEQLF.

The sample holds many counts of this clonotype. The chain is built from TRBV6-2 or TRBV6-3 and TRBJ2-7; D call uncertain. Between the trimmed V and J ends, which lost 7 bases and 5 bases, there was a span of 18 bases. Germline loops: CDR1 MNHEY, CDR2 SVGEGT. The CDR3 is 14 amino acids. CDR3 nucleotides: TGTGCCAGCACCATCGATGGCAGCCTTGACGAGCAGTACTTC. This translates into CASTIDGSLDEQYF.

This clonotype occurred many times. The chain couples TRBV3-1 to TRBJ1-6, with TRBD1 matching 9 bases. Per the germline V gene, CDR1 is LGHDT and CDR2 is YNNKEL (reference sequence). The J segment lost 8 bases and the V segment lost 1 base, leaving 9 bases of the junction unmatched. The CDR3 loop spans 17 amino acids. The CDR3 is CASSQGAWGQGDSPLHF. CDR3 DNA sequence: TGTGCCAGCAGCCAAGGGGCTTGGGGACAGGGAGATTCACCCCTCCACTTT.

This clonotype was seen repeatedly, ten times or more. The V gene is TRBV27, the J gene TRBJ2-2, with TRBD2 matching 10 bases. The CDR3 spans 14 residues. The ends lost 3 bases at V and 7 bases at J; junction bases unmatched: 2. The germline CDR1 and CDR2 sequences are MNHEY and SMNVEV (reference sequence). CDR3 in amino acids: CASSFRLAGGELFF. In nucleotides, the CDR3 is TGTGCCAGCAGTTTTCGACTAGCGGGCGGGGAGCTGTTTTTT.

This clonotype has just a few counts. V gene TRBV9 combines with J gene TRBJ2-5; D is ambiguous. CDR3 length equals 12 residues. The V end lost 5 bases, the J end lost 2 bases, and 7 bases lay between the germline ends. Germline CDR1 is SGDLS and CDR2 is YYNGEE. CDR3 DNA sequence: TGTGCCAGCAGTCAGTCACAAGAGACCCAGTACTTC. This sequence encodes CASSQSQETQYF. Variable domain in full (rest from reference TRBV9 and TRBJ2-5): DSGVTQTPKHLITATGQRVTLRCSPRSGDLSVYWYQQSLDQGLQFLIQYYNGEERAKGNILERFSAQQFPDLHSELNLSSLELGDSALYFCASSQSQETQYFGPGTRLLVL.

This chain connects TRBV2 to TRBJ1-1; TRBD1 matches at 9 bases. Trimming removed 6 bases from V and 8 bases from J; junction bases left unmatched: 10. CDR3 length: 14 residues. Germline CDR1 and CDR2: SNHLY and FYNNEI. CDR3 residues: CASRAAGTGTEAFF. The DNA for the CDR3 is TGTGCCAGCAGGGCAGCCGGGACAGGGACCGAAGCTTTCTTT.

The chain combines TRBV7-3 with TRBJ2-3, with 8 bases fitting TRBD2. Germline CDR1 reads SGHTA; CDR2 reads FQGTGA. Trimming at V came to 4 bases and at J to 2 bases, leaving 8 bases not matched to a gene. The CDR3 contains 16 residues. The CDR3 DNA reads TGTGCCAGCAGCTCATTTAGCGGGACTCTCACAGATACGCAGTATTTT. Translated: CASSSFSGTLTDTQYF.

This clonotype was detected many times. The chain carries TRBV18 and TRBJ1-1; D might be TRBD1 (5 bases). This CDR3 spans 12 amino acids. Germline V gene lookup returns CDR1 KGHSH and CDR2 LQKENI. V was trimmed by 4 bases and J by 8 bases, leaving 11 bases between them. The CDR3 sequence: CASSRRGEEAFF. The CDR3 nucleotides read TGTGCCAGCTCACGACGGGGCGAGGAAGCTTTCTTT. Full variable domain (remainder filled in from reference TRBV18 and TRBJ1-1): NAGVMQNPRHLVRRRGQEARLRCSPMKGHSHVYWYRQLPEEGLKFMVYLQKENIIDESGMPKERFSAEFPKEGPSILRIQQVVRGDSAAYFCASSRRGEEAFFGQGTRLTVV.

This clonotype was observed a single time. A read error is possible here, since a much larger clone lies one base away. The chain recombines TRBV10-3 with TRBJ1-2, with 7 bases fitting TRBD1. The V and J ends lost 6 bases and 6 bases, in that order; junction bases with no gene match: 4. The CDR3 runs to 12 residues. Looked up from germline, CDR1 is ENHRY and CDR2 is SYGVKD. The CDR3 spells CAISGQVDGYTF. CDR3 in DNA: TGTGCCATCAGCGGACAGGTAGATGGCTACACCTTC.

This clonotype has at least ten counts. The chain links TRBV12-3 or TRBV12-4 to TRBJ1-5; D ambiguous. Trimming stripped 4 bases from V and 1 base from J, with 14 bases between. The CDR3 runs to 16 residues. The CDR3 DNA reads as TGTGCCAGCAGTTCCGACCCCAGAGGCAGCAATCAGCCCCAGCATTTT. Translation gives CASSSDPRGSNQPQHF.

This clonotype was counted at least ten times. The genes are TRBV19 and TRBJ1-2, with TRBD1 matching 8 bases. The length of the CDR3 is 15 residues. V gave up 2 bases and J gave up 3 bases; unmatched junction bases: 5. The germline gives CDR1 LNHDA, CDR2 SQIVND (reference sequence). The chain's CDR3 is CASSILNRGDYGYTF. The CDR3 coding sequence is TGTGCCAGTAGTATATTGAACAGGGGGGACTATGGCTACACCTTC.

The chain uses TRBV5-5 and TRBJ2-7; 7 positions match TRBD2. The CDR3 runs to 14 residues. V was pared by 2 bases and J by 4 bases, with 6 bases of the junction left unmatched. Germline assignment: CDR1 SGHKS and CDR2 YYEKEE (reference sequence). CDR3 nucleotides: TGTGCCAGCAGCTTCGCAGCGGGGAAATACGAGCAGTACTTC. It encodes CASSFAAGKYEQYF.

In this sample, this clonotype turned up once. V is TRBV19 and J is TRBJ1-5; the match to TRBD1 covers 8 bases. The CDR3 is made up of 15 amino acids. Germline-derived CDR1 and CDR2 are LNHDA and SQIVND (reference sequence). Germline trimming cut 0 bases from V and 7 bases from J; bases unmatched to any gene: 5. The CDR3 loop reads CASSIDSGGGQPQHF. The CDR3 bases are TGTGCCAGTAGTATAGATTCAGGGGGCGGGCAGCCCCAGCATTTT.

This clonotype appeared a few times. This chain joins TRBV5-6 and TRBJ2-1, with D unresolved. CDR1 and CDR2 from the germline V gene are SGHDT and YYEEEE. This CDR3 region has 12 residues. V was cut by 0 bases and J by 8 bases, with 6 bases left in between. The CDR3 here is CASSLATDEQFF. In DNA, the CDR3 is TGTGCCAGCAGCTTGGCCACGGATGAGCAGTTCTTC.

This chain joins TRBV2 and TRBJ1-5; D possibly corresponds to TRBD1 (5 bases). The CDR3 is 12 amino acids. V shed 6 bases and J shed 10 bases, with 13 bases lying between them. In germline, CDR1 is SNHLY, CDR2 FYNNEI. The CDR3: CASRGQGSPQHF. The CDR3 DNA reads as TGTGCCAGCAGGGGTCAGGGATCTCCCCAGCATTTT.

This clonotype was counted at least ten times. V and J are TRBV28 and TRBJ1-2, with 8 bases aligning to TRBD1. Germline loops: CDR1 MDHEN, CDR2 SYDVKM. The CDR3 runs 14 residues. The junction had 4 bases not matched to a gene; V was cut back by 7 bases and J by 0 bases. DNA of the CDR3: TGTGCCAGCACCCGGGACAGGTCTAACTATGGCTACACCTTC. Protein product: CASTRDRSNYGYTF.

The V and J genes are TRBV12-5 and TRBJ2-1, with D perhaps TRBD1 (6 bases). The V end lost 6 bases, the J end lost 8 bases, and 11 bases lay between the germline ends. CDR3 size: 12 residues. Germline V lookup: CDR1 LGHNT, CDR2 FRNRAP. The DNA for the CDR3 is TGTGCTAGTGGCCCGCAGGGGCATGAGCAGTTCTTC. Residues: CASGPQGHEQFF.

This clonotype was detected ten times or more. The chain couples TRBV12-3 or TRBV12-4 to TRBJ1-4; TRBD1 is a possible D gene (6 bases). V was trimmed by 6 bases and J by 0 bases, leaving 14 bases between them. This CDR3 has 16 residues. Here the CDR3 DNA reads TGTGCCAGCAGCTCTGACAGGTTCCCAACTAATGAAAAACTGTTTTTT. Protein product: CASSSDRFPTNEKLFF.

This clonotype has ten or more counts. This chain links TRBV27 with TRBJ1-5, with D unclear. The CDR3 totals 12 residues. The V end was cut by 5 bases, the J end by 4 bases, with 6 bases between. Germline lookup yields CDR1 MNHEY and CDR2 SMNVEV (reference sequence). CDR3 region: CASSNINQPQHF. In nucleotides, the CDR3 is TGTGCCAGCAGTAACATAAATCAGCCCCAGCATTTT.

This clonotype was detected many times. The gene calls are TRBV19 and TRBJ2-7; a possible D gene is TRBD1 (6 bases). Germline CDR1 and CDR2: LNHDA and SQIVND (reference sequence). The CDR3 has 13 residues. V shed 6 bases and J shed 7 bases, with 16 bases lying between them. DNA for the CDR3: TGTGCCAGTAGCATCAGGAACAGGGAAGAGCAGTACTTC. Protein: CASSIRNREEQYF.

Comments on this clonotype: This may be a read error: a much more frequent sequence differs by one nucleotide. V gene TRBV30 combines with J gene TRBJ1-1, with D tentatively TRBD1 (5 bases). This CDR3 contains 14 residues. Per the germline V gene, CDR1 is GTSNPN and CDR2 is SVGIG (reference sequence). The V gene lost 0 bases and the J gene lost 8 bases, with 16 bases spanning the gap. CDR3 bases: TGTGCCTGGAGTGTTAGTGTACCGGGGGTGGAAGCTTTCTTT. As protein: CAWSVSVPGVEAFF.

This clonotype appeared once. The conserved final phenylalanine or tryptophan is absent from the CDR3, which likely points to a read error. This rearrangement joins TRBV9 to TRBJ1-2; 7 bases are shared with TRBD1. This CDR3 comprises 18 residues. V lost 1 base, J lost 6 bases, and 18 bases stayed unmatched. Germline lookup yields CDR1 SGDLS and CDR2 YYNGEE. CDR3 in amino acids: CASSVWGLPTGVKNGYTL. For the CDR3, the DNA is TGTGCCAGCAGCGTATGGGGGTTACCCACAGGGGTCAAGAATGGCTACACCCTC.

This clonotype was recorded at least ten times. This chain joins TRBV30 and TRBJ2-5, with a tentative D call TRBD1 (5 bases). V was cut by 3 bases and J by 9 bases, with 23 bases left in between. There are 15 residues in the CDR3. From germline, CDR1 is GTSNPN and CDR2 SVGIG (reference sequence). This CDR3 is CAWSAEDRQEGAQYF. The CDR3 bases are TGTGCCTGGAGCGCCGAGGACCGTCAAGAAGGGGCCCAGTACTTC.

This clonotype has ten or more counts. V usage is TRBV3-1 and J usage is TRBJ1-3; TRBD1 might be the D (5 bases). Trimming took 4 bases from V and 0 from J, leaving 10 bases between them. Germline CDR1 reads LGHDT; CDR2 reads YNNKEL (reference sequence). The CDR3 spans 15 residues. CDR3 bases: TGTGCCAGCAGCCGGGACCCCAGCTCTGGAAACACCATATATTTT. This sequence encodes CASSRDPSSGNTIYF.

This clonotype came up many times. The chain has TRBV20-1 and TRBJ1-1, with D maybe TRBD1 (5 bases). The CDR3 length is 17 residues. Germline V CDR1 and CDR2: DFQATT, SNEGSKA (reference sequence). V shed 6 bases and J shed 0 bases, with 23 bases lying between them. CDR3 loop: CSAKNWQRGVMNTEAFF. The CDR3 DNA sequence: TGCAGTGCCAAAAACTGGCAGAGAGGGGTCATGAACACTGAAGCTTTCTTT.

The chain carries TRBV19 and TRBJ1-3; 9 nucleotides agree with TRBD1. The CDR3 has 16 amino acids. V shed 5 bases, J shed 4 bases, and the junction held 9 bases outside the gene matches. Germline V lookup: CDR1 LNHDA, CDR2 SQIVND (reference sequence). The CDR3 sequence: CASSHRDRVAGNTIYF. The CDR3 DNA reads as TGTGCCAGTAGTCACCGGGACAGGGTAGCCGGAAACACCATATATTTT.